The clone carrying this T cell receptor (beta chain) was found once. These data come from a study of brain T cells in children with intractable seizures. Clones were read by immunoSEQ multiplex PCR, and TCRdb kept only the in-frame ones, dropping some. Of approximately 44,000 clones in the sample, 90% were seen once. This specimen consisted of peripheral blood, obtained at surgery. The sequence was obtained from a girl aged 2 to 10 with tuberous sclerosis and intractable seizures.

The CDR3 loop is CASSPAPVGTSTDTQYF. The CDR3 coding sequence is TGTGCCAGCAGCCCCGCACCTGTGGGAACTAGCACAGATACGCAGTATTTT. This chain uses TRBV5-8 with TRBJ2-3, with unresolved D. Germline CDR1 is SGHTS and CDR2 is YDEGEE. The V end was cut by 4 bases, the J end by 0 bases, with 18 bases between. The CDR3 is made up of 17 amino acids.